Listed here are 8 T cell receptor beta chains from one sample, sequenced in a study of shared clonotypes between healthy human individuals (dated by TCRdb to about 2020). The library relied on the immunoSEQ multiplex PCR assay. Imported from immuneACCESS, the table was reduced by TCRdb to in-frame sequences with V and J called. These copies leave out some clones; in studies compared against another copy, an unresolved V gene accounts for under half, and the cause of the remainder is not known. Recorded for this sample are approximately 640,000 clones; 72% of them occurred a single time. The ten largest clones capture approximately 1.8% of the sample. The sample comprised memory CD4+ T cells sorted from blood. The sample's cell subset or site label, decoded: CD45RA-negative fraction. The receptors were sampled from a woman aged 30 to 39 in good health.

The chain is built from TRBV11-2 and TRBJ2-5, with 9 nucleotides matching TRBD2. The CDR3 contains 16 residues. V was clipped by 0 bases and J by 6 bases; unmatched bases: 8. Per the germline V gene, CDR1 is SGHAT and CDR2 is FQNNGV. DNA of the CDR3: TGTGCCAGCAGCTTAGATATCTTAAGCGGGAGGAAGACCCAGTACTTC. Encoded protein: CASSLDILSGRKTQYF.

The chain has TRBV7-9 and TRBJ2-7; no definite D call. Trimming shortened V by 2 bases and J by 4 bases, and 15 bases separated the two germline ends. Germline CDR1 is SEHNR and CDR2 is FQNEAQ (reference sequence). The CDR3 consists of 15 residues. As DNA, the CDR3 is TGTGCCAGCAGCTTAACGCGAGTTGGGTTTTACGAGCAGTACTTC. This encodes CASSLTRVGFYEQYF.

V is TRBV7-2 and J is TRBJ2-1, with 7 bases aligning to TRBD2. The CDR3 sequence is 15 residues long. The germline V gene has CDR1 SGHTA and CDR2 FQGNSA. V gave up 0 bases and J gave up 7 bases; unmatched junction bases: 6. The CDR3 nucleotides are TGTGCCAGCAGCTTAGCAGCGGGAAGAAGGAATGAGCAGTTCTTC. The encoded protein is CASSLAAGRRNEQFF.

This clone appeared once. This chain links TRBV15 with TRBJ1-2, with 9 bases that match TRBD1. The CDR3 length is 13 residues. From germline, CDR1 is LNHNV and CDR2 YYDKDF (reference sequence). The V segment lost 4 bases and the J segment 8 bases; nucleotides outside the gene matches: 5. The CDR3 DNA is TGTGCCACCAGCATCCGGGACAGGGTCGGCTACACCTTC. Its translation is CATSIRDRVGYTF.

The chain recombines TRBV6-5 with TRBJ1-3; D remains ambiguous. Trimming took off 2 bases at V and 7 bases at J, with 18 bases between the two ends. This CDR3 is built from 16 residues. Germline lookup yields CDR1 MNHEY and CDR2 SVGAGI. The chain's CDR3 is CASSYIATTGANTIYF. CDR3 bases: TGTGCCAGCAGTTACATAGCTACCACCGGCGCGAACACCATATATTTT.

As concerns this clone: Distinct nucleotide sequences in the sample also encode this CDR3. The CDR3 here is CASSLGGLAGEETQYF. The CDR3 DNA sequence: TGCGCCAGCAGCTTGGGGGGACTAGCGGGAGAAGAGACCCAGTACTTC. The chain carries TRBV5-1 and TRBJ2-5; 14 bases are a match to TRBD2. CDR3 size: 16 residues. J was trimmed by 3 bases and V by 0 bases; bases with no gene match: 1. CDR1 and CDR2 from the germline V gene are SGHRS and YFSETQ.

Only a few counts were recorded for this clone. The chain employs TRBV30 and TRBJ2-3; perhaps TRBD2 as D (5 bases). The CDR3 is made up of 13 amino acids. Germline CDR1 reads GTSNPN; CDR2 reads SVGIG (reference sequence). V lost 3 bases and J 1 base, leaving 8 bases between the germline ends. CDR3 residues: CAWRREGTDTQYF. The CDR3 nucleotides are TGTGCCTGGAGGAGGGAAGGCACAGATACGCAGTATTTT.

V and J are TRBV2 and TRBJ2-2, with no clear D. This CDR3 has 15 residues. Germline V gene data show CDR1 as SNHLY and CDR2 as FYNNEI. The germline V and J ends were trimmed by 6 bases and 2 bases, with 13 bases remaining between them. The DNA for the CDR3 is TGTGCCAGCAGAAAGATCAGGTCCAACACCGGGGAGCTGTTTTTT. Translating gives CASRKIRSNTGELFF.